This T cell receptor beta chain derives from a study of radiation and T cells in renal cell carcinoma. Across the study: Nephrectomy followed 15 Gy stereotactic body radiation by 4 weeks.

Stated time point: baseline pretreatment blood. Indicated treatment: 15 Gy SBRT to primary tumor, nephrectomy 4 weeks later. After SBRT, blood was collected at 2 and 4 weeks, plus baseline. Per the germline V gene, CDR1 is GTSNPN and CDR2 is SVGIG (reference sequence). The CDR3 extends over 12 amino acids. Trimming shortened V by 0 bases and J by 4 bases, and 7 bases separated the two germline ends. Study results and caveats: Without pretreatment biopsies, baseline tumor clonotype presence was undetermined. From baseline, blood top tumor clonotypes peaked at 2 weeks post-radiation.

The method was immunoSEQ multiplex PCR; TCRdb's version includes in-frame clones alone and lacks a portion of them. The sample shows about 130,000 clones, around nine tenths of them seen only once. On this clone: Antigen unknown.

This receptor was taken from a woman in her forties or fifties with renal cell carcinoma. The chain has TRBV30 and TRBJ2-7; weak D call: TRBD1 (6 bases). Here the sequenced sample was blood, taken from a patient whose treatment included radiotherapy and nephrectomy. The chain's CDR3 is CAWSVGGYEQYF. The CDR3 DNA sequence: TGTGCCTGGAGTGTAGGGGGATACGAGCAGTACTTC.